The 2 T cell receptor beta chains in this list originate from one sample, sequenced in a study of blood T cells in healthy people across ages. A J-beta primer mix and a sample-barcoded 5' primer were used in a second PCR of roughly 7 to 12 cycles. TCRdb re-derived calls from the 5' RACE reads in MiXCR, one entry per CDR3 protein. The sample carries more than 900,000 distinct CDR3 sequences, approximately 32% recorded once. These data are also associated with another study on T cells of mothers and their children.

The sequencing input was blood. These receptor sequences come from a woman between 40 and 50 years old in good health.

V usage is TRBV7-2 and J usage is TRBJ2-5; 10 bases agree with TRBD1. The end of the DNA aligns better with TRBJ2-7, so the J call may be wrong. The CDR3 is 16 residues long. Looked up from germline, CDR1 is SGHTA and CDR2 is FQGNSA. CDR3 residues: CASRSFVGQGTYEQYF. In DNA form, the CDR3 reads TGTGCCAGCAGATCCTTCGTGGGACAGGGGACTTACGAGCAGTACTTC.

A few counts support this clonotype. This sequence joins TRBV20-1 and TRBJ1-2; TRBD1 matches 7 bases. CDR1 DFQATT and CDR2 SNEGSKA come from the germline V gene (reference sequence). J gave up 8 bases and V 7 bases, and 16 bases lay outside the gene matches. The CDR3 spans 14 residues. The CDR3 loop reads CSGRGGGAMYGYTF. CDR3 bases: TGCAGTGGAAGAGGAGGGGGCGCGATGTACGGCTACACCTTC.